Sequencing of this TCR beta chain was carried out in a study of T cell responses to AZD1222 COVID-19 vaccine. Study-wide results and limits: At 160-218 and 743-854, vaccine-associated CD4 TCRs were dominant, and they spanned spike. Most donors were white British, females outnumbered males, and clonal diversity was possibly underestimated.

Assay used: immunoSEQ multiplex PCR; TCRdb lists only in-frame clones, some missing. The data show over 130,000 clones, with almost 90% seen just once and 1.5% to 2% held by the top ten. With regard to this clone: Antigen unknown.

The study pooled second doses at about 4 or about 12 weeks. The CDR3 sequence is 12 residues long. Trimming left V 4 bases short and J 7 bases short, with 13 bases between. Germline CDR1 is SQVTM and CDR2 is ANQGSEA. The sequence was collected from an adult who received the AZD1222 COVID-19 vaccine. V usage is TRBV29-1 and J usage is TRBJ1-2; no clear D gene. The sample consisted of peripheral blood, taken 28 days after the second AZD1222 dose. Here the CDR3 reads CSVVWQSGGYTF. CDR3 coding DNA: TGCAGCGTTGTGTGGCAGTCGGGTGGCTACACCTTC.